The rows below give T cell receptor beta chains drawn from one sample of a study of OX40 agonist ivuxolimab in advanced cancers. Sequenced by immunoSEQ multiplex PCR; TCRdb stores in-frame clones only, minus some. The table lists some 86,000 clones, approximately 86% of them singletons. Sequencing used CD4+ or CD8+ T cells sorted from blood, obtained in a trial of the OX40 agonist ivuxolimab. The receptors originated from an adult with an advanced solid tumor such as melanoma, head and neck, liver or kidney cancer. Both conserved end residues are part of each CDR3. The order of the fields is D gene, CDR3 length, clone size, V gene, J gene, CDR3 protein, CDR3 DNA. The D gene is left open where the match is weak. Not all rows give a size; the values are once, few, many and, for expanded clones, a class.

.	15	.	TRBV10-3	TRBJ2-5	CAIRAGGPQGETQYF	TGTGCCATCAGAGCCGGGGGCCCCCAGGGGGAGACCCAGTACTTC
TRBD1	17	.	TRBV4-2	TRBJ1-4	CASSPTPGGKGGEKLFF	TGTGCCAGCAGCCCAACTCCAGGGGGAAAAGGTGGTGAAAAACTGTTTTTT
.	14	.	TRBV7-9	TRBJ2-2	CASSRRNLGGELFF	TGTGCCAGCAGCCGACGGAATCTTGGCGGGGAGCTGTTTTTT
.	11	once	TRBV30	TRBJ1-3	CAWTQLATIYF	TGTGCCTGGACCCAGCTTGCCACCATATATTTT
.	13	.	TRBV10-3	TRBJ2-7	CAISVGQSYEQYF	TGTGCCATCAGTGTTGGCCAATCCTACGAGCAGTACTTC
.	14	.	TRBV6-1	TRBJ2-5	CASSDGAGQETQYF	TGTGCCAGCAGTGACGGGGCGGGACAAGAGACCCAGTACTTC
TRBD1	15	.	TRBV30	TRBJ1-2	CASTQGQALRYGYTF	TGTGCCTCCACACAAGGACAGGCCCTACGCTATGGCTACACCTTC
TRBD2	16	.	TRBV7-6	TRBJ2-5	CASSLVAGGWKETQYF	TGTGCCAGCAGCTTAGTTGCGGGGGGCTGGAAAGAGACCCAGTACTTC
TRBD1	13	.	TRBV30	TRBJ1-2	CAWSRTGRYGYTF	TGTGCCTGGAGCCGGACAGGGCGTTATGGCTACACCTTC
.	13	once	TRBV30	TRBJ1-5	CAWTRQTDQPQHF	TGTGCCTGGACCCGACAGACTGATCAGCCCCAGCATTTT
.	13	.	TRBV7-9	TRBJ2-7	CASSSQGSYEQYF	TGTGCCAGCAGCTCCCAGGGATCCTACGAGCAGTACTTC
.	12	few	TRBV4-1	TRBJ1-1	CASSQVLGKAFF	TGCGCCAGCAGCCAAGTTCTGGGGAAAGCTTTCTTT
TRBD2	17	.	TRBV7-2	TRBJ2-2	CASSLRLAGAGTGELFF	TGTGCCAGCAGCTTAAGGCTAGCGGGAGCGGGCACCGGGGAGCTGTTTTTT
.	15	.	TRBV5-1	TRBJ1-4	CASSLNPGGNEKLFF	TGCGCCAGCAGCTTGAACCCCGGCGGTAATGAAAAACTGTTTTTT
TRBD1	13	.	TRBV6-6	TRBJ1-1	CASIGTGLTEAFF	TGTGCCAGCATTGGGACAGGGCTCACTGAAGCTTTCTTT
.	16	.	TRBV6-1	TRBJ1-6	CASSESWGGVSSPLHF	TGTGCCAGCAGTGAAAGCTGGGGGGGTGTGAGTTCACCCCTCCACTTT